Each of the 20 T cell receptor beta chains below was sequenced from the same sample in a study of PD-1 blockade in classical Hodgkin lymphoma. Profiled with immunoSEQ multiplex PCR; TCRdb holds only in-frame clones, not every one. The data show 30,000 or so clones, with 75% to 95% seen just once and over 0.2% held by the top ten. Every patient was affected by relapse after autologous stem cell transplantation, while exposure to brentuximab vedotin was not uniform. Magnetic depletion of unwanted cells isolated CD4+ T cells from thawed PBMCs. Source: CD4+ T cells from blood, taken at baseline. All receptors come from a human donor with classical Hodgkin lymphoma.

The genes are TRBV19 and TRBJ1-1, with 8 bases matching TRBD1. Per germline, CDR1 LNHDA and CDR2 SQIVND (reference sequence). This CDR3 has 16 residues. J was trimmed by 5 bases and V by 6 bases; bases with no gene match: 14. CDR3 residues: CASSLGGTGWRTEAFF. CDR3 DNA: TGTGCCAGTAGCCTCGGGGGGACAGGTTGGAGAACTGAAGCTTTCTTT.

The chain couples TRBV5-4 to TRBJ2-5; D uncertain. The J call may be in error: the DNA end matches TRBJ2-7 better. This CDR3 has 15 residues. CDR1 is SGHNT and CDR2 is YYREEE in the germline V gene (reference sequence). The CDR3 DNA is TGTGCCAGCAGCTTGGATGTCGGAATAGCCTACGAGCAGTACTTC. Protein: CASSLDVGIAYEQYF.

The V gene is TRBV6-5, the J gene TRBJ2-7; 11 bases map to TRBD1. The CDR3 is 15 amino acids. Trimming cost V 2 bases and J 4 bases; bases outside gene matches: 4. Germline loops: CDR1 MNHEY, CDR2 SVGAGI. The CDR3, as DNA: TGTGCCAGCAGTTACCGGGGGGACAGGGGGTACGAGCAGTACTTC. Translating gives CASSYRGDRGYEQYF.

This clone was counted a few times. CDR3 in DNA: TGCGCCAGCAGCCAGGACAGGGCCCTTGGCTACACCTTC. Translation gives CASSQDRALGYTF. The V and J genes are TRBV4-1 and TRBJ1-2, with TRBD1 identical over 8 bases. V trimming: 3 bases; J trimming: 7 bases; junction bases outside the gene matches: 4. The CDR3 covers 13 residues. CDR1 and CDR2 (germline): MGHRA, YSYEKL.

The rearrangement uses TRBV6-1 and TRBJ1-4, with unresolved D. V was clipped by 2 bases and J by 4 bases, with 11 bases between them. The CDR3 consists of 15 residues. Germline V CDR1 and CDR2: MNHNS, SASEGT. This CDR3 is CASSERWLINEKLFF. The CDR3 coding sequence is TGTGCCAGCAGTGAAAGGTGGCTAATTAATGAAAAACTGTTTTTT.

V usage is TRBV28 and J usage is TRBJ2-2; D tentatively fits TRBD1 or TRBD2 (5 bases each). Germline lookup yields CDR1 MDHEN and CDR2 SYDVKM. The CDR3 has 16 residues. V dropped 5 bases and J dropped 5 bases, with 18 bases sitting between them. This CDR3 is CASSGPGWGRTGELFF. CDR3 DNA: TGTGCCAGCAGTGGCCCTGGGTGGGGACGGACCGGGGAGCTGTTTTTT.

The chain carries TRBV11-2 and TRBJ1-3; D is ambiguous. V shed 1 base and J shed 4 bases, with 11 bases lying between them. The CDR3 runs 15 residues. Germline-derived CDR1 and CDR2 are SGHAT and FQNNGV. The CDR3 spells CASSLVVDLGNTIYF. The CDR3 nucleotides read TGTGCCAGCAGCTTAGTGGTAGACCTCGGAAACACCATATATTTT.

J is TRBJ2-7 and V is TRBV11-2; D may be TRBD1 (6 bases). V dropped 6 bases and J dropped 6 bases, with 15 bases sitting between them. The CDR3 totals 13 residues. Germline CDR1 SGHAT, CDR2 FQNNGV. The DNA of the CDR3 is TGTGCCAGCAGACATACAACAGGGTCCGAGCAGTACTTC. This gives the protein CASRHTTGSEQYF.

This sequence joins TRBV6-5 and TRBJ1-2; perhaps TRBD1 as D (5 bases). The CDR3 spans 14 residues. V lost 2 bases to trimming and J lost 7 bases, with 14 bases between them. CDR1 and CDR2 from the germline V gene are MNHEY and SVGAGI. In DNA, the CDR3 is TGTGCCAGCAGTTACCGGGCCTCGCAGGGTGGCTACACCTTC. This translates into CASSYRASQGGYTF.

This clone was observed a few times. This chain joins TRBV19 and TRBJ1-2, with TRBD1 matching over 7 bases. The CDR3 spans 14 residues. V lost 3 bases, J lost 0 bases, and 1 base stayed unmatched. Per the germline V gene, CDR1 is LNHDA and CDR2 is SQIVND (reference sequence). This CDR3 reads CASSIGTANYGYTF. The CDR3 DNA is TGTGCCAGTAGTATCGGGACAGCTAACTATGGCTACACCTTC.

V is TRBV29-1 and J is TRBJ2-7; D possibly corresponds to TRBD1 (6 bases). The CDR3 loop spans 14 amino acids. CDR1 is SQVTM, CDR2 ANQGSEA, per germline. Trimming took off 2 bases at V and 5 bases at J, with 16 bases between the two ends. The CDR3 sequence is CSVESSQGSNEQYF. The CDR3 bases are TGCAGCGTTGAATCTAGCCAGGGGAGTAACGAGCAGTACTTC.

This clone was seen just once. V and J are TRBV18 and TRBJ2-6, with D maybe TRBD2 (5 bases). Germline values: CDR1 KGHSH, CDR2 LQKENI. Trimming took 2 bases from V and 2 from J, leaving 16 bases between them. The length of the CDR3 is 18 residues. CDR3: CASSPSASWLAGANVLTF. CDR3 nucleotide sequence: TGTGCCAGCTCACCAAGTGCTAGCTGGTTAGCTGGGGCCAACGTCCTGACTTTC.

J is TRBJ2-5 and V is TRBV18, with D maybe TRBD1 (6 bases). CDR1 KGHSH and CDR2 LQKENI come from the germline V gene. Trimming cost V 5 bases and J 2 bases, with 15 bases left between them. This CDR3 contains 15 residues. CDR3 nucleotide sequence: TGTGCCAGCTCATCAACAGGGAGAACACAAGAGACCCAGTACTTC. It specifies CASSSTGRTQETQYF.

This clone was picked up one time. V and J are TRBV5-4 and TRBJ2-3; 12 nucleotides match TRBD2. Looked up from germline, CDR1 is SGHNT and CDR2 is YYREEE (reference sequence). The CDR3 length is 17 residues. Trimming cost V 0 bases and J 2 bases; bases outside gene matches: 4. CDR3 sequence reads: CASSLGLAGVFTDTQYF. CDR3 nucleotides: TGTGCCAGCAGCTTGGGACTAGCGGGAGTTTTCACAGATACGCAGTATTTT.

CDR3 coding DNA: TGTGCCAGCAGTGATGAGAGTCTGGTTTACAATGAGCAGTTCTTC. Translated: CASSDESLVYNEQFF. The chain couples TRBV2 to TRBJ2-1; D gene unclear. Germline CDR1 reads SNHLY; CDR2 reads FYNNEI. V shed 3 bases and J shed 4 bases, with 13 bases lying between them. This CDR3 contains 15 residues.

The chain has TRBV4-1 and TRBJ2-1; 11 bases are a match to TRBD2. This CDR3 spans 17 amino acids. The V gene end was trimmed by 3 bases and the J gene end by 5 bases; junction bases not matched to a gene: 9. CDR1 and CDR2 from the germline V gene are MGHRA and YSYEKL. CDR3 amino acids: CASSQAGGLAGDNEQFF. CDR3 in DNA: TGCGCCAGCAGCCAGGCGGGAGGACTAGCGGGCGACAATGAGCAGTTCTTC.

The chain uses TRBV12-5 and TRBJ2-1; 7 positions match TRBD1. This CDR3 has 21 amino acids. Germline CDR1 and CDR2: LGHNT and FRNRAP. The ends lost 1 base at V and 8 bases at J; junction bases unmatched: 26. Here the CDR3 reads CASGLDGGSGQKALRVDEQFF. CDR3 coding DNA: TGTGCTAGTGGTTTGGACGGAGGCTCGGGACAGAAGGCTTTAAGGGTGGATGAGCAGTTCTTC. The full variable domain, in which reference TRBV12-5 and TRBJ2-1 provide the parts outside the CDR3, is DARVTQTPRHKVTEMGQEVTMRCQPILGHNTVFWYRQTMMQGLELLAYFRNRAPLDDSGMPKDRFSAEMPDATLATLKIQPSEPRDSAVYFCASGLDGGSGQKALRVDEQFFGPGTRLTVL.

The J gene is TRBJ1-2, the V gene TRBV19, with 7 bases fitting TRBD1. The J segment lost 7 bases and the V segment lost 9 bases, leaving 17 bases of the junction unmatched. The CDR3 runs 15 residues. Looked up from germline, CDR1 is LNHDA and CDR2 is SQIVND (reference sequence). This CDR3 is CASAYSTGVRGGYTF. The CDR3 DNA is TGTGCCAGCGCCTACAGTACAGGGGTACGAGGTGGCTACACCTTC. Supplemented by reference TRBV19 and TRBJ1-2, the full variable domain reads DGGITQSPKYLFRKEGQNVTLSCEQNLNHDAMYWYRQDPGQGLRLIYYSQIVNDFQKGDIAEGYSVSREKKESFPLTVTSAQKNPTAFYLCASAYSTGVRGGYTFGSGTRLTVV.

This clone was found once. The V call is TRBV7-3, the J call TRBJ2-5; 9 bases line up with TRBD1. The germline CDR1 and CDR2 sequences are SGHTA and FQGTGA. The CDR3 has 14 residues. J gave up 4 bases and V 5 bases, and 5 bases lay outside the gene matches. The CDR3 protein is CASSLGTGRETQYF. The CDR3, as DNA: TGTGCCAGCAGCCTTGGGACAGGGAGAGAGACCCAGTACTTC. Filled out from reference TRBV7-3 and TRBJ2-5, the complete variable domain reads GAGVSQTPSNKVTEKGKYVELRCDPISGHTALYWYRQSLGQGPEFLIYFQGTGAADDSGLPNDRFFAVRPEGSVSTLKIQRTERGDSAVYLCASSLGTGRETQYFGPGTRLLVL.

The chain combines TRBV4-1 with TRBJ2-7; 7 positions agree with TRBD1. The germline CDR1 and CDR2 sequences are MGHRA and YSYEKL. Trimming cost V 4 bases and J 1 base; bases outside gene matches: 10. The CDR3 sequence is 16 residues long. The CDR3, as DNA: TGCGCCAGCAGCCGTGGGGCAGGGGGAATTTCCTACGAGCAGTACTTC. Protein product: CASSRGAGGISYEQYF.